These T cell receptor beta chains were read from a single sample in a study. In TCRdb, the RT-PCR reads were re-called with MiXCR into one record per CDR3 protein. This table holds 650,000 to 800,000 distinct CDR3 sequences, 14% found once. The sequenced material came from memory CD4+ T cells from blood. The receptors were gathered from a female donor in good health, serving as a healthy control. Each CDR3 is given with its conserved first and last residue. The D gene is left open where the match is weak. Size values are once, few and many counts, or a class for expanded clones, and some rows have none.

j_call v_call d_call clone_size cdr3_aa cdr3_nt
TRBJ2-2 TRBV3-2 - few CASTALGTGELFF TGTGCCAGCACCGCCCTAGGAACCGGGGAGCTGTTTTTT
TRBJ2-5 TRBV29-1 - few CSVELRDRPETQYF TGCAGCGTTGAATTACGCGACCGCCCAGAGACCCAGTACTTC
TRBJ2-7 TRBV28 - - CASFAPGTEAGMEYF -
TRBJ1-4 TRBV5-1 TRBD1 - CASSSGQIVNEKLFF TGCGCCAGCAGCTCGGGACAGATAGTTAATGAAAAACTGTTTTTT
TRBJ2-5 TRBV6-6 - - CASRTGQSQETQYF TGTGCCAGCAGGACCGGACAGAGCCAAGAGACCCAGTACTTC
TRBJ2-1 TRBV18 TRBD1 many CASSPQTGDRYNEQFF TGTGCCAGCTCACCACAGACAGGGGACAGGTACAATGAGCAGTTCTTC
TRBJ2-1 TRBV6-5 - many CASSYSRSSYNEQFF TGTGCCAGCAGTTACTCCCGGAGCTCCTACAATGAGCAGTTCTTC
TRBJ2-1 TRBV6-5 - few CASTPPGLGYNEQFF TGTGCCAGCACCCCCCCAGGGTTGGGGTACAATGAGCAGTTCTTC
TRBJ2-1 TRBV20-1 - - CSAERRNTEQFF TGCAGTGCTGAACGAAGGAACACTGAGCAGTTCTTC
TRBJ2-3 TRBV11-2 - - CASGFNGDTQYF TGTGCCAGCGGGTTTAATGGGGATACGCAGTATTTT
TRBJ1-3 TRBV20-1 - few CSAPGGLVGNTIYF TGCAGTGCACCCGGTGGGCTGGTGGGAAACACCATATATTTT
TRBJ1-2 TRBV27 - many CASTPLGGGLNGYTF TGTGCCAGCACCCCCTTAGGTGGGGGCCTCAACGGCTACACCTTC
TRBJ1-6 TRBV6-2/TRBV6-3 - few CASRLAAIHSPLHF TGTGCCAGCAGATTAGCCGCTATACATTCACCCCTCCACTTT
TRBJ1-2 TRBV5-1 - many CASSLGAENYGYTF TGCGCCAGCAGCTTGGGGGCAGAAAACTATGGCTACACCTTC
TRBJ2-7 TRBV5-1 TRBD1 many CASSEDRVDDEQYF TGCGCCAGCAGCGAGGACAGGGTTGACGACGAGCAGTACTTC
TRBJ2-3 TRBV27 - many CASSPTSQADTQYF TGTGCCAGCAGCCCGACATCGCAGGCAGATACGCAGTATTTT
TRBJ1-1 TRBV5-1 TRBD1 - CASSLALGTGANTEAFF TGCGCCAGCAGCTTGGCCCTAGGGACAGGGGCGAACACTGAAGCTTTCTTT
TRBJ2-5 TRBV27 - few CASRTGRQETQYF TGTGCCTCGCGGACGGGAAGACAAGAGACCCAGTACTTC
TRBJ2-1 TRBV20-1 - many CSARVQIADEFF TGCAGTGCTAGAGTTCAGATAGCGGACGAGTTCTTC
TRBJ1-1 TRBV4-3 - many CASSQDLARQAFF TGCGCCAGCAGCCAAGATCTAGCGAGACAAGCTTTCTTT
TRBJ1-3 TRBV6-5 TRBD1 many CASSRQGLNSGNTIYF TGTGCCAGCAGTCGACAGGGGCTAAACTCTGGAAACACCATATATTTT
TRBJ2-1 TRBV12-3/TRBV12-4 - many CASSRGTYNEQFF TGTGCCAGCAGCCGCGGGACCTACAATGAGCAGTTCTTC